The TCR beta chain described here comes from a study of blood T cell repertoires in COVID-19 (dated by TCRdb to about 2020). Background for the entire study: The collaborator samples originated in the United States, Italy and Spain and spanned the acute and convalescent phases of COVID-19. The prospective study material was composed of cDNA or gDNA derived from T cells, B-cell-depleted T cells, or PBMCs. The dataset comprised deeply sampled blood TCRbeta repertoires from subjects exposed to, actively infected with, or recovered from COVID-19. The repertoires were released in a freely available public database meant as a resource for research on the immune response to SARS-CoV-2. Samples came from the ongoing ImmuneRACE study (first 160 participants) plus 1,254 subjects from 6 global collaborators. Nearly every sample came with metadata listing a de-identified subject ID, COVID-19 status, age in years and sex. HLA class I and class II types, where available, came from metadata supplied by the sample provider rather than from assay-based typing.

The CDR3 goes from the cysteine to the phenylalanine over 12 residues. Kept here is only the CDR3 DNA, which spans 36 bases and is read in frame from base 1. V was cut back by 5 bases and J by 5 bases, leaving a gap of 10 bases between them. CDR1 is given as MNHEY and CDR2 as SVGAGI, both from the germline V gene. Results the study describes overall, beyond this receptor: The amount of clinical and demographic metadata varied by source and participant and was provided uncurated.

Whole blood was collected in K2EDTA tubes by collaborating institutions according to the institutions' own protocols. For TCRbeta analysis, collaborator samples were shipped as frozen whole blood, as isolated PBMCs, or as DNA extracted from either sample type. As to this clone: This clone's antigen is unknown. It has no much larger one-base neighbor in the sample; base qualities were not kept.

TCRbeta CDR3 regions were amplified from genomic DNA by means of the immunoSEQ Assay, a bias-controlled multiplex PCR. The paper's processing steps were these. Nucleated cell counts per sample were estimated from amplification of reference gene primers within the assay. To quantify the absolute abundance of each unique TCRbeta CDR3 rearrangement, sequence reads were collapsed and filtered. For each sample, productive Simpson clonality was calculated as the square root of Simpson's diversity index over productive rearrangements. The source is immuneACCESS, and TCRdb retained only in-frame sequences with V and J called. Part of the clones is not carried over; for the studies checked, unresolved V genes explain less than half of this, and the remainder is unexplained. The DNA gave D and trimming, while V, J and clone size come from that table. This sample gives 120,000 to 150,000 clones in total; 65% to 90% of them show up just once. Around 3% of the sample lies in the top ten.

The sequenced sample was peripheral blood. The rearrangement combines TRBV6-5 with TRBJ2-7, with a tentative D gene TRBD1 over 5 matching bases. The TCR sequence derives from a man over 45 with acute or convalescent COVID-19. At the DNA level, the sequence is TGTGCCAGCAGTCTTGACAGAGACGAGCAGTACTTC. This sequence encodes CASSLDRDEQYF.